Below are 20 T cell receptor beta chains sequenced from a single sample in a study of shared clonotypes between healthy human individuals. Profiling relied on immunoSEQ multiplex PCR, and the TCRdb table lists in-frame clones only, not all of them. The sample consists of 2 million to 2.5 million clones, under 95% of them appearing once. The sequenced sample consisted of naive CD4+ T cells from PBMCs. Subset defined: CD45RA+ positively selected. These receptors came from a young man in good health. Some clones in this sample may be carry-over from other donors' samples.

V is TRBV5-5 and J is TRBJ1-2, with D possibly matching TRBD1 (6 bases). Trimming left V 0 bases short and J 2 bases short, with 8 bases between. The CDR3 contains 14 residues. Germline lookup yields CDR1 SGHKS and CDR2 YYEKEE (reference sequence). CDR3 coding DNA: TGTGCCAGCAGCTTGGGAGGACAGAACTATGGCTACACCTTC. Protein: CASSLGGQNYGYTF.

Here the CDR3 reads CASSSGTSGMLTGELFF. The CDR3 DNA follows: TGCGCCAGCAGCAGCGGGACTAGCGGGATGTTGACCGGGGAGCTGTTTTTT. The chain combines TRBV5-1 with TRBJ2-2, with 13 bases lining up with TRBD2. Germline CDR1 SGHRS, CDR2 YFSETQ. The CDR3 is made up of 17 amino acids. After removal of 4 bases from V and 5 bases from J, the junction contained 8 bases not matched to a gene.

The V gene is TRBV5-1, the J gene TRBJ2-7; 8 positions match TRBD2. The V and J ends lost 4 bases and 6 bases, in that order; junction bases with no gene match: 15. From germline, CDR1 is SGHRS and CDR2 YFSETQ. The CDR3 consists of 16 residues. CDR3 DNA: TGCGCCAGCAGCCCAGACCCCGGGACTAGAGGTTCCGAGCAGTACTTC. It translates to CASSPDPGTRGSEQYF.

The chain carries TRBV4-3 and TRBJ2-5, with 16 bases identical to TRBD2. The V and J ends lost 4 bases and 7 bases, in that order; junction bases with no gene match: 6. Germline values: CDR1 LGHNA, CDR2 YSLEER. The CDR3 spans 16 residues. The CDR3 reads CASSPSGTSGRGTQYF. CDR3 bases: TGCGCCAGCAGCCCATCCGGGACTAGCGGGAGGGGGACCCAGTACTTC.

The CDR3 sequence: CASSQANYEQYF. In DNA, the CDR3 is TGTGCCAGCAGCCAAGCGAATTACGAGCAGTACTTC. The chain couples TRBV7-9 to TRBJ2-7, with no clear D. This CDR3 has 12 amino acids. Germline V gene lookup returns CDR1 SEHNR and CDR2 FQNEAQ (reference sequence). V lost 5 bases, J lost 4 bases, and 9 bases lay in between.

This sequence joins TRBV27 and TRBJ1-6, with 7 bases matching TRBD1. The germline V gene encodes CDR1 MNHEY and CDR2 SMNVEV (reference sequence). The V gene end was trimmed by 6 bases and the J gene end by 7 bases; junction bases not matched to a gene: 12. This CDR3 is built from 16 residues. CDR3 sequence reads: CASSQRAPRGNSPLHF. Here the CDR3 DNA reads TGTGCCAGCAGCCAACGGGCCCCCAGGGGGAATTCACCCCTCCACTTT.

The chain employs TRBV28 and TRBJ1-5; D remains unclear. V was shortened by 2 bases and J by 3 bases, with 14 bases between the two germline ends. The CDR3 loop spans 16 amino acids. CDR1 and CDR2 (germline): MDHEN, SYDVKM. CDR3 in DNA: TGTGCCAGCAGTTTAGGCCGGGTGAAGGACAATCAGCCCCAGCATTTT. This gives the protein CASSLGRVKDNQPQHF.

The chain carries TRBV6-6 and TRBJ2-1; no firm D call. V shed 6 bases and J shed 5 bases, with 8 bases lying between them. The germline CDR1 and CDR2 sequences are MNHNY and SVGAGI (reference sequence). This CDR3 spans 12 amino acids. CDR3 region: CASSYIDNEQFF. As DNA, the CDR3 is TGTGCCAGCAGCTACATAGACAATGAGCAGTTCTTC.

In this sample, this clone turned up once. This chain joins TRBV21-1 and TRBJ2-7; TRBD1 was called by the table and not checked on the DNA. TRBV21-1 is deemed a pseudogene. The CDR3 sequence is 16 residues long. The CDR3 loop reads CASSKRVQDRYYEQYF. CDR3 coding DNA: TGTGCCAGCAGCAAAAGGGTCCAGGACAGGTACTACGAGCAGTACTTC.

V gene TRBV7-3 combines with J gene TRBJ1-5; D remains unclear. Germline V gene lookup returns CDR1 SGHTA and CDR2 FQGTGA. This CDR3 has 13 amino acids. The V end lost 2 bases, the J end lost 4 bases, and 6 bases lay between the germline ends. CDR3 coding DNA: TGTGCCAGCAGCTTAGACGTGAATCAGCCCCAGCATTTT. This sequence encodes CASSLDVNQPQHF.

This chain joins TRBV18 and TRBJ1-4; no firm D call. There are 14 residues in the CDR3. CDR1 and CDR2 (germline): KGHSH, LQKENI. V lost 3 bases and J lost 8, with 13 bases in between. The CDR3 region has the DNA TGTGCCAGCTCACCGCTGTTGGGCATGGAAAAACTGTTTTTT. The encoded protein is CASSPLLGMEKLFF.

Note on this clone: A junction end diverges from the germline sequence, so it may reflect a read error. The chain carries TRBV18 and TRBJ1-4; tentative D call: TRBD1 (6 bases). The CDR3 loop spans 16 amino acids. The V gene's germline CDR1 is KGHSH and CDR2 LQKENI. CDR3 coding DNA: TGTGCCAGCGCACCCGGGACACTATTGCTTAATGAAAAACTGTTTTTT. As protein: CASAPGTLLLNEKLFF.

Regarding this clone: Other DNA sequences in this sample translate to the same CDR3. The V gene is TRBV6-5, the J gene TRBJ2-5; 10 positions match TRBD2. V trimming: 0 bases; J trimming: 3 bases; junction bases outside the gene matches: 4. This CDR3 has 16 amino acids. Germline assignment: CDR1 MNHEY and CDR2 SVGAGI. The CDR3 spells CASSYSRTSGEETQYF. CDR3 nucleotides: TGTGCCAGCAGTTACTCACGGACTAGCGGCGAAGAGACCCAGTACTTC.

The chain joins TRBV30 to TRBJ2-5, with 9 nucleotides matching TRBD1. After removal of 8 bases from V and 7 bases from J, the junction contained 11 bases not matched to a gene. The CDR3 runs to 13 residues. CDR1 and CDR2 (germline): GTSNPN, SVGIG (reference sequence). Here the CDR3 reads CANRDRVIGTQYF. CDR3 sequence (DNA): TGTGCCAACCGGGACAGGGTCATAGGGACCCAGTACTTC.

This sequence joins TRBV7-3 and TRBJ2-2; TRBD1 is a possible D gene (8 bases). The CDR3 totals 17 residues. Between the trimmed V and J ends, which lost 5 bases and 6 bases, there was a span of 22 bases. Germline V gene data show CDR1 as SGHTA and CDR2 as FQGTGA. The CDR3 here is CASSPHMDRAGAGELFF. CDR3 sequence (DNA): TGTGCCAGCAGCCCCCATATGGACAGGGCGGGAGCCGGGGAGCTGTTTTTT.

This chain links TRBV27 with TRBJ2-1; D remains unclear. Germline V gene lookup returns CDR1 MNHEY and CDR2 SMNVEV (reference sequence). V lost 3 bases to trimming and J lost 2 bases, with 5 bases between them. The CDR3 is 13 amino acids. CDR3 sequence (DNA): TGTGCCAGCAGTTTGGTACCCTACAATGAGCAGTTCTTC. The encoded protein is CASSLVPYNEQFF.

The J gene is TRBJ2-5, the V gene TRBV18; D might be TRBD1 (5 bases). V dropped 4 bases and J dropped 5 bases, with 14 bases sitting between them. CDR3 length equals 14 residues. The germline gives CDR1 KGHSH, CDR2 LQKENI. The CDR3 nucleotides are TGTGCCAGCTCACTTACAGGAAGGGGCGAGACCCAGTACTTC. Amino acid sequence: CASSLTGRGETQYF.

The chain carries TRBV5-1 and TRBJ2-5; 9 nucleotides match TRBD1. Germline loops: CDR1 SGHRS, CDR2 YFSETQ. V lost 1 base and J lost 2; bases outside the gene matches: 9. The CDR3 has 17 amino acids. In nucleotides, the CDR3 is TGCGCCAGCAGCTTGACAGGGGGCTTTTGGGGACAAGAGACCCAGTACTTC. Its protein product is CASSLTGGFWGQETQYF.

This clone was seen a single time. This chain joins TRBV30 and TRBJ2-7, with D unclear. The V end lost 5 bases, the J end lost 3 bases, and 17 bases lay between the germline ends. Germline V CDR1 and CDR2: GTSNPN, SVGIG (reference sequence). The CDR3 sequence is 14 residues long. CDR3 in DNA: TGTGCCTGGTGGAAGGACGGGCCATACTACGAGCAGTACTTC. It is translated as CAWWKDGPYYEQYF. Complete variable domain (other parts from reference TRBV30 and TRBJ2-7): SQTIHQWPATLVQPVGSPLSLECTVEGTSNPNLYWYRQAAGRGLQLLFYSVGIGQISSEVPQNLSASRPQDRQFILSSKKLLLSDSGFYLCAWWKDGPYYEQYFGPGTRLTVT.

The gene calls are TRBV19 and TRBJ2-6, with 8 bases aligning to TRBD1. J lost 2 bases, V lost 3 bases, and 6 bases had no gene match. Germline V gives CDR1 LNHDA, CDR2 SQIVND (reference sequence). The CDR3 loop spans 17 amino acids. The CDR3 DNA follows: TGTGCCAGTAGTATCGACAGGGGATCCCCTGGGGCCAACGTCCTGACTTTC. It yields the protein CASSIDRGSPGANVLTF. Based on the CDR3 plus reference TRBV19 and TRBJ2-6, the full variable domain is DGGITQSPKYLFRKEGQNVTLSCEQNLNHDAMYWYRQDPGQGLRLIYYSQIVNDFQKGDIAEGYSVSREKKESFPLTVTSAQKNPTAFYLCASSIDRGSPGANVLTFGAGSRLTVL.